The clone carrying this TCR beta chain was counted only a few times. Its antigen is unknown. The sample comes from a study of regulatory T cells in long-lasting Graves disease. Study conclusions and caveats: Persistent Graves' patients possessed reduced TCR diversity relative to recently diagnosed ones.

Time point noted: newly diagnosed GD, antithyroid drugs for less than 3 months. From PBMCs, RNA was extracted and then used to make the TCR library. The guidelines of the American Thyroid Association were the basis for diagnosing Graves' disease. An endocrinology department in Xi'an, China, recruited the patients. CDR1 is MNHNS, CDR2 SASEGT, per germline. The CDR3 loop spans 17 amino acids. The trim removed 6 bases at V and 0 bases at J, leaving 11 bases unmatched. Arm-PCR of CDR3 regions and iRepertoire HTBI primers were used to build TCR beta libraries. TCRdb re-called the multiplex PCR reads with MiXCR, one entry per CDR3 protein. The table records a few hundred thousand distinct CDR3 sequences, roughly 21% of them present only once.

The gene calls are TRBV6-1 and TRBJ1-2; TRBD1 agrees at 9 bases. The sequence was obtained from a female donor with Graves disease. Sequenced here: peripheral blood mononuclear cells (PBMCs), sampled at new diagnosis, from a patient treated with antithyroid drugs. The CDR3 DNA follows: TGTGCCAGCAGAGTCCCGGGACAGGGTCTAGCTAACTATGGCTACACCTTC. Its translation is CASRVPGQGLANYGYTF.